This TCR beta chain was documented in a study of blood T cells in healthy people across ages. Through a sample-barcoded 5' primer and a J-beta primer mix, a second PCR was run for roughly 6 to 11 cycles. TCRdb fed the 5' RACE reads into MiXCR, producing one record per CDR3 protein. The data show fewer than 700,000 distinct CDR3 sequences, roughly 43% seen once. Study observations and caveats: Both higher diversity and more naive CD4+ cells marked long-lived donors when set against aged donors.

Healthy Caucasian individuals from Russia aged about 6 to 90 were enrolled as donors. As to this clonotype: As yet, its antigen is unknown.

V was clipped by 6 bases and J by 2 bases; unmatched bases: 11. Germline loops: CDR1 SGDLS, CDR2 YYNGEE. The CDR3 spans 18 residues. Specimen: blood. The chain combines TRBV9 with TRBJ2-6; 10 nucleotides match TRBD1. The origin of this receptor is a man aged 80 or over in good health. For the CDR3, the DNA is TGTGCCAGCAACAGTTTGGGACAGGGGATCCCTGGGGCCAACGTCCTGACTTTC. Translated: CASNSLGQGIPGANVLTF.